This TCR beta chain appears in the sequencing data of a study of T cells in women clearing cervical HPV infection. Overall study results and limits: Repertoire richness, not evenness, was significantly elevated in CIN3+ cases versus controls. Cases carried less TRBV6-7 than controls: 0.11% versus 0.16%.

On this clone: Antigen: not known. The read stops 3 residues short of the end of the CDR3; the missing end is completed from the germline J gene.

Germline V gene sequence: CDR1 SQVTM, CDR2 ANQGSEA. V was cut by 4 bases and J by 5 bases, with 18 bases left in between. There are 15 residues in the CDR3. The protocol was immunoSEQ multiplex PCR, while the TCRdb copy is restricted to in-frame clones and leaves out a portion. The sample's table shows about 36,000 clones. All donors had a single incident cervical HPV16 infection, not prevalent. The sequence derives from a woman between 18 and 70 years old with a cervical HPV16 infection that either progressed to CIN3+ or cleared (not recorded which). The chain carries TRBV29-1 and TRBJ2-1; perhaps TRBD2 as D (7 bases). The sequencing sample was made of blood buffy coat. CDR3 DNA, as far as it was read: TGCAGCGTTGTTGTAGTGGGGGGGCCTAACAATGAG. Protein: CSVVVVGGPNNE. The CDR3 as a whole reads CSVVVVGGPNNEQFF.